The 28 T cell receptor beta chains in this list originate from one sample, sequenced in a study of T cells in Graves' hyperthyroidism and ophthalmopathy (dated by TCRdb to between 2019 and 2020). Library prep was done by multiplex PCR. The sequencer was an Illumina HiSeq 2000. The TCR beta CDR3 regions were amplified from the RNA transcripts. A first-round RT-PCR of the TCR CDR3 used the HTBI primer set with the Qiagen OneStep RT-PCR kit. The public reads were reprocessed in TCRdb via fastp at Q25 and MiXCR, keeping in-frame beta chains. A single entry per CDR3 protein holds the most common genes and DNA from its merged rows. Counted in this sample were approximately 740,000 distinct CDR3 sequences; about 14% of them appeared once. Roughly 10% of the sample belongs to the ten largest clones. The sample comprised blood. These receptors all come from a young woman with Graves' hyperthyroidism.

This clonotype has more than one count but fewer than ten. The chain recombines TRBV5-4 with TRBJ2-3; 8 positions match TRBD2. Germline loops: CDR1 SGHNT, CDR2 YYREEE (reference sequence). Germline trimming cut 2 bases from V and 5 bases from J; bases unmatched to any gene: 10. The CDR3 is 16 residues long. The CDR3 nucleotides read TGTGCCAGCAGCTTTCGAGCGGGAGTGGGCGGAGATACGCAGTATTTT. Amino acid sequence: CASSFRAGVGGDTQYF.

A few counts support this clonotype. V gene TRBV27 combines with J gene TRBJ2-4; D is unclear. With 3 bases removed from V and 6 bases from J, the gap between germline ends came to 12 bases. CDR1 and CDR2 (germline): MNHEY, SMNVEV (reference sequence). The CDR3 totals 14 residues. The CDR3 DNA reads TGTGCCAGCAGTTTTTATGGCGGTCGAAACATTCAGTACTTC. Amino acid sequence: CASSFYGGRNIQYF.

The sample holds a few counts of this clonotype. V usage is TRBV10-3 and J usage is TRBJ1-1, with 8 positions matching TRBD1. The trim removed 7 bases at V and 0 bases at J, leaving 4 bases unmatched. The CDR3 loop spans 14 amino acids. Per germline, CDR1 ENHRY and CDR2 SYGVKD. The CDR3 DNA reads as TGTGCCATCACCCAGGGGGCGATGAACACTGAAGCTTTCTTT. Protein product: CAITQGAMNTEAFF.

There are many counts of this clonotype. CDR3 amino acids: CASSEPSGYYEQYF. The DNA of the CDR3 is TGTGCCAGCAGTGAACCTAGCGGGTACTACGAGCAGTACTTC. This sequence joins TRBV2 and TRBJ2-7, with 8 bases fitting TRBD2. Germline V gene lookup returns CDR1 SNHLY and CDR2 FYNNEI. After removal of 2 bases from V and 3 bases from J, the junction contained 3 bases not matched to a gene. The length of the CDR3 is 14 residues.

This clonotype has more than one count but fewer than ten. The chain uses TRBV30 and TRBJ2-5; tentatively, D is TRBD1 (6 bases). The CDR3 runs 14 residues. Germline V gives CDR1 GTSNPN, CDR2 SVGIG (reference sequence). Deletions cut 2 bases from V and 4 bases from J, with 14 bases between. The CDR3 here is CAWSPTGSGETQYF. In DNA, the CDR3 is TGTGCCTGGAGTCCTACAGGGTCGGGAGAGACCCAGTACTTC.

This rearrangement joins TRBV4-3 to TRBJ2-7; 8 bases are shared with TRBD1. V lost 2 bases and J lost 1; bases outside the gene matches: 4. Germline V lookup: CDR1 LGHNA, CDR2 YSLEER. CDR3 length: 15 amino acids. The chain's CDR3 is CASSQRRDRSYEQYF. The CDR3 region has the DNA TGCGCCAGCAGCCAACGTAGGGACAGGTCCTACGAGCAGTACTTC.

The genes are TRBV18 and TRBJ1-5; 9 bases are shared with TRBD1. V trimming: 3 bases; J trimming: 5 bases; junction bases outside the gene matches: 11. Germline V lookup: CDR1 KGHSH, CDR2 LQKENI. The CDR3 length is 17 residues. In DNA, the CDR3 is TGTGCCAGCTCACCTCGGTTGACAGGGGGGAATTATCAGCCCCAGCATTTT. Its translation: CASSPRLTGGNYQPQHF.

This clonotype was counted a few times. The chain combines TRBV24-1 with TRBJ2-2; TRBD2 agrees at 16 bases. Germline-derived CDR1 and CDR2 are KGHDR and SFDVKD. The J segment lost 0 bases and the V segment lost 3 bases, leaving 6 bases of the junction unmatched. The CDR3 length is 20 residues. The CDR3: CATSDPRGLAGGPNTGELFF. CDR3 DNA: TGTGCCACCAGTGATCCCCGGGGACTAGCGGGAGGGCCGAACACCGGGGAGCTGTTTTTT.

Of note for this clonotype: Possible read error: a much larger clone is one base away. J is TRBJ2-7 and V is TRBV2; 7 nucleotides align to TRBD2. CDR3 length equals 14 residues. Germline V CDR1 and CDR2: SNHLY, FYNNEI. The chain's CDR3 is CASSTLAATYEKYF. In DNA, the CDR3 is TGTGCCAGCAGTACCCTAGCGGCAACCTACGAGAAGTACTTC.

For the CDR3, the DNA is TGTGCCAGCAGCTTGGGGGGACAGGGGATGAACACTGAAGCTTTCTTT. Amino acids: CASSLGGQGMNTEAFF. The rearrangement joins TRBV13 to TRBJ1-1; 10 nucleotides align to TRBD1. V lost 3 bases to trimming and J lost 0 bases; unmatched junction nucleotides: 4. Germline loops: CDR1 PRHDT, CDR2 FYEKMQ (reference sequence). CDR3 length: 16 residues. Combining the CDR3 with reference TRBV13 and TRBJ1-1 gives the whole variable domain AAGVIQSPRHLIKEKRETATLKCYPIPRHDTVYWYQQGPGQDPQFLISFYEKMQSDKGSIPDRFSAQQFSDYHSELNMSSLELGDSALYFCASSLGGQGMNTEAFFGQGTRLTVV.

This clonotype was counted a few times. The chain couples TRBV6-6 to TRBJ2-7; 7 nucleotides align to TRBD1. CDR1 is MNHNY and CDR2 is SVGAGI in the germline V gene (reference sequence). This CDR3 spans 15 amino acids. Trimming took 0 bases from V and 4 from J; bases not matched to a gene: 6. The CDR3 region is CASSYSLGGPYEQYF. The CDR3, as DNA: TGTGCCAGCAGTTACTCTCTAGGGGGCCCGTACGAGCAGTACTTC.

The chain combines TRBV28 with TRBJ2-7, with D possibly matching TRBD1 (6 bases). Looked up from germline, CDR1 is MDHEN and CDR2 is SYDVKM. The V end lost 8 bases, the J end lost 1 base, and 9 bases lay between the germline ends. This CDR3 comprises 12 residues. CDR3 protein: CASYRDSYEQYF. In DNA form, the CDR3 reads TGTGCCAGCTACAGGGATTCCTACGAGCAGTACTTC.

This clonotype was counted a few times. The V and J genes are TRBV7-9 and TRBJ2-3; D gene ambiguous. Germline CDR1 and CDR2: SEHNR and FQNEAQ (reference sequence). The length of the CDR3 is 17 residues. V was trimmed by 2 bases and J by 2 bases, leaving 17 bases between them. The CDR3 bases are TGTGCCAGCAGCTTATACTTGGGTCAGAAATACACAGATACGCAGTATTTT. Its translation: CASSLYLGQKYTDTQYF.

Many counts were recorded for this clonotype. CDR3 amino acids: CASSLPTGGPSYEQYF. CDR3 coding DNA: TGTGCCAGCAGTTTGCCCACGGGAGGGCCCTCCTACGAGCAGTACTTC. This chain links TRBV28 with TRBJ2-7; 8 nucleotides line up with TRBD2. J lost 0 bases, V lost 3 bases, and 7 bases had no gene match. This CDR3 contains 16 residues. Per the germline V gene, CDR1 is MDHEN and CDR2 is SYDVKM. Full variable domain (rest looked up from reference TRBV28 and TRBJ2-7): DVKVTQSSRYLVKRTGEKVFLECVQDMDHENMFWYRQDPGLGLRLIYFSYDVKMKEKGDIPEGYSVSREKKERFSLILESASTNQTSMYLCASSLPTGGPSYEQYFGPGTRLTVT.

The chain uses TRBV6-1 and TRBJ2-5; 15 bases fit TRBD2. Germline V gene data show CDR1 as MNHNS and CDR2 as SASEGT. With V trimmed by 11 bases and J by 5 bases, 9 bases remained unmatched. The CDR3 has 15 residues. The CDR3 loop reads CAARTSGRAMETQYF. In DNA, the CDR3 is TGTGCCGCTAGGACTAGCGGGAGGGCGATGGAGACCCAGTACTTC.

This chain connects TRBV7-9 to TRBJ1-3, with D tentatively TRBD1 (5 bases). The V end was cut by 4 bases, the J end by 0 bases, with 10 bases between. Germline V gene sequence: CDR1 SEHNR, CDR2 FQNEAQ (reference sequence). This CDR3 region has 15 residues. The CDR3 nucleotides are TGTGCCAGCAGCTCGGGACGGGTCTCTGGAAACACCATATATTTT. Translated: CASSSGRVSGNTIYF.

The CDR3 coding sequence is TGCAGTGCTATAGGACAGGGGACATATAATTCACCCCTCCACTTT. It codes for CSAIGQGTYNSPLHF. The chain employs TRBV20-1 and TRBJ1-6; 9 nucleotides match TRBD1. J was trimmed by 4 bases and V by 4 bases; bases with no gene match: 5. Germline-derived CDR1 and CDR2 are DFQATT and SNEGSKA (reference sequence). CDR3 size: 15 residues.

This chain uses TRBV7-2 with TRBJ2-1, with 8 bases aligning to TRBD2. The CDR3 is 15 amino acids. Germline loops: CDR1 SGHTA, CDR2 FQGNSA. The V segment lost 5 bases and the J segment 10 bases; nucleotides outside the gene matches: 13. The CDR3 nucleotides read TGTGCCAGCAGCGCCCTAAGCGGGAGAGGCGACGAGCAGTTCTTC. Protein: CASSALSGRGDEQFF.

The V call is TRBV3-1, the J call TRBJ2-1; 9 nucleotides line up with TRBD2. The CDR3 totals 17 residues. The V gene end was trimmed by 3 bases and the J gene end by 8 bases; junction bases not matched to a gene: 14. Per the germline V gene, CDR1 is LGHDT and CDR2 is YNNKEL (reference sequence). The chain's CDR3 is CASSQYAGTSITDEQFF. For the CDR3, the DNA is TGTGCCAGCAGCCAGTATGCCGGGACTAGCATCACAGATGAGCAGTTCTTC.

Concerning this clonotype: Given a much more abundant clone one base away, this may be a read error. This chain connects TRBV7-2 to TRBJ2-1, with D maybe TRBD2 (5 bases). The CDR3 has 17 amino acids. Germline V lookup: CDR1 SGHTA, CDR2 FQGNSA. Trimming cost V 3 bases and J 0 bases, with 15 bases left between them. CDR3 sequence: CASSFLGGPSSYNEQFF. The CDR3 coding sequence is TGTGCCAGCAGCTTTCTTGGCGGGCCCAGCTCCTACAATGAGCAGTTCTTC.

As to this clonotype: A single base separates this from a much larger clone, so it may be a read error. The chain has TRBV30 and TRBJ1-2, with D hard to call. Per the germline V gene, CDR1 is GTSNPN and CDR2 is SVGIG (reference sequence). The CDR3 is 12 residues long. The CDR3 coding sequence is TGTGCCTGGAGTGGGGGATCCTATGGCCACACCTTC. Translated, it gives CAWSGGSYGHTF.

The chain links TRBV4-3 to TRBJ1-5; D remains ambiguous. CDR1 LGHNA and CDR2 YSLEER come from the germline V gene. The CDR3 runs to 16 residues. Trimming stripped 0 bases from V and 7 bases from J, with 16 bases between. CDR3 nucleotide sequence: TGCGCCAGCAGCCAAGATGGGCACCCTGTGAGGCAGCCCCAGCATTTT. Protein sequence: CASSQDGHPVRQPQHF.

This clonotype was seen many times. The rearrangement links TRBV4-1 to TRBJ1-3; D is unclear. V was shortened by 2 bases and J by 2 bases, with 13 bases between the two germline ends. The CDR3 is 16 residues long. Looked up from germline, CDR1 is MGHRA and CDR2 is YSYEKL. The DNA for the CDR3 is TGCGCCAGCAGCCAATCTCCAGGCCGACCTGGAAACACCATATATTTT. Its protein is CASSQSPGRPGNTIYF.

This clonotype was observed many times. The J gene is TRBJ2-5, the V gene TRBV30; 11 positions agree with TRBD1. Trimming took 0 bases from V and 4 from J; bases not matched to a gene: 4. Germline CDR1 GTSNPN, CDR2 SVGIG (reference sequence). The CDR3 is made up of 15 amino acids. The CDR3 region is CAWSVGGTGGETQYF. CDR3 nucleotides: TGTGCCTGGAGTGTGGGTGGGACAGGGGGAGAGACCCAGTACTTC. The whole variable domain, filled in from reference TRBV30 and TRBJ2-5, reads SQTIHQWPATLVQPVGSPLSLECTVEGTSNPNLYWYRQAAGRGLQLLFYSVGIGQISSEVPQNLSASRPQDRQFILSSKKLLLSDSGFYLCAWSVGGTGGETQYFGPGTRLLVL.

In its sample, this clonotype was seen a few times. The chain is built from TRBV28 and TRBJ1-6, with D hard to call. Germline V gene lookup returns CDR1 MDHEN and CDR2 SYDVKM. The CDR3 loop spans 14 amino acids. The V gene lost 2 bases and the J gene lost 13 bases, with 15 bases spanning the gap. CDR3 sequence: CASSLDWAPAPLHF. The CDR3, as DNA: TGTGCCAGCAGTTTAGATTGGGCCCCCGCGCCCCTCCACTTT.

The chain has TRBV5-4 and TRBJ2-1; no reliable D call. CDR3 size: 14 residues. CDR1 is SGHNT, CDR2 YYREEE, per germline (reference sequence). Trimming shortened V by 4 bases and J by 6 bases, and 14 bases separated the two germline ends. CDR3 residues: CASSRLLRSNEQFF. As DNA, the CDR3 is TGTGCCAGCAGCCGCCTCCTCCGTAGCAATGAGCAGTTCTTC.

Many counts were recorded for this clonotype. V and J are TRBV18 and TRBJ2-3; D not certain. Germline V gene sequence: CDR1 KGHSH, CDR2 LQKENI. The V end was cut by 3 bases, the J end by 1 base, with 14 bases between. The length of the CDR3 is 16 residues. The CDR3 is CASSPAALTGTDTQYF. The CDR3 bases are TGTGCCAGCTCACCGGCTGCCCTCACTGGCACAGATACGCAGTATTTT.

This clonotype was seen ten or more times. The V gene is TRBV6-5, the J gene TRBJ1-2; D unresolved. Between the trimmed V and J ends, which lost 3 bases and 2 bases, there was a span of 10 bases. This CDR3 comprises 14 residues. Germline V CDR1 and CDR2: MNHEY, SVGAGI. CDR3 coding DNA: TGTGCCAGCAGTTATGGTGAGGTCAACTATGGCTACACCTTC. Amino acid sequence: CASSYGEVNYGYTF.